This T cell receptor (beta chain) was sequenced during a study of CD8 T cells in ankylosing spondylitis. Study-level points and caveats: Disease-linked clones, CD8+, were relatively rare in peripheral blood. Ankylosing spondylitis blood seemed to carry a telltale TCR beta motif made of about 8 highly homologous variants.

TCR beta libraries were made by quantitative 5'-RACE with molecular barcodes. Each CDR3 protein is one row after TCRdb ran MiXCR on the 5' RACE reads. The repertoire holds tens of thousands of distinct CDR3 sequences, with roughly 10% as singletons. This clonotype occurred a few times. Its antigen remains unidentified. CDR1 is MNHEY, CDR2 SMNVEV, per germline (reference sequence). CDR3 length: 15 residues. V lost 5 bases and J lost 4, with 17 bases in between. This chain joins TRBV27 and TRBJ1-2; possibly TRBD1 for D (5 bases). The TCR comes from a male donor with ankylosing spondylitis. Sequencing was performed on blood, either unsorted or a sorted T cell fraction (not recorded which). The CDR3 sequence is CASSLRDPSTYGYTF. The DNA of the CDR3 is TGTGCCAGCAGTCTCCGGGACCCAAGCACCTATGGCTACACCTTC.